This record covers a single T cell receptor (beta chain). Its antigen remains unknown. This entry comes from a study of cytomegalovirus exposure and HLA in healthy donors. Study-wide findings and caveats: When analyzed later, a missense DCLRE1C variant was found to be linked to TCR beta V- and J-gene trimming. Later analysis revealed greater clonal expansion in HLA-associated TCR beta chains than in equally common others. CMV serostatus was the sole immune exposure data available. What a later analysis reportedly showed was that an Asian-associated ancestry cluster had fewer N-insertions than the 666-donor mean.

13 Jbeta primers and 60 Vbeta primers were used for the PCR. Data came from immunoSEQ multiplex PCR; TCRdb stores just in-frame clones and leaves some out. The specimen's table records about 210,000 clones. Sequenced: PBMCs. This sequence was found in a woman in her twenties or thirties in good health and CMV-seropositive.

CDR3 coding DNA: TGTGCCAGCAGTGGATGGGGGCCGCCCTACGAGCAGTACTTC. It is translated as CASSGWGPPYEQYF. This sequence joins TRBV2 and TRBJ2-7, with D perhaps TRBD1 (6 bases). Germline CDR1 reads SNHLY; CDR2 reads FYNNEI. The CDR3 covers 14 residues. V was clipped by 4 bases and J by 2 bases, with 12 bases between them.